These 26 T cell receptor beta chains were all obtained from the same sample, sequenced in a study of patients and donors after allogeneic stem cell transplantation. TCRdb used MiXCR to reprocess the RT-PCR reads, holding one entry per CDR3 protein. The table lists about 150,000 distinct CDR3 sequences, 24% of them singletons, with 26% in the top ten. The specimen sequenced was blood, either unsorted or a sorted T cell fraction (not recorded which). These receptors were obtained from a human donor who was either an allogeneic HSCT recipient or a stem cell or donor lymphocyte infusion donor (not recorded which). It is not recorded whose cells these are; they may come from a transplant donor.

This clonotype was counted a few times. The V gene is TRBV5-1, the J gene TRBJ2-4; 7 nucleotides line up with TRBD1. Germline values: CDR1 SGHRS, CDR2 YFSETQ. The V segment lost 3 bases and the J segment 7 bases; nucleotides outside the gene matches: 13. The CDR3 is 16 residues long. The CDR3 DNA reads TGCGCCAGCAGCTCAGGACAGGCCTTCTTCAGGAACATTCAGTACTTC. Encoded protein: CASSSGQAFFRNIQYF.

The rearrangement links TRBV2 to TRBJ1-1, with 9 bases matching TRBD1. J gave up 0 bases and V 4 bases, and 3 bases lay outside the gene matches. Germline CDR1 SNHLY, CDR2 FYNNEI. The length of the CDR3 is 15 residues. The CDR3 here is CASSGDRGMNTEAFF. In nucleotides, the CDR3 is TGTGCCAGCAGTGGAGACAGGGGGATGAACACTGAAGCTTTCTTT.

In this sample, this clonotype turned up many times. The chain has TRBV12-3 or TRBV12-4 and TRBJ1-4; 7 nucleotides align to TRBD1. With V trimmed by 5 bases and J by 6 bases, 6 bases remained unmatched. The CDR3 extends over 14 amino acids. This chain's CDR3 is CASSQQGGDEKLFF. In DNA, the CDR3 is TGTGCCAGCAGTCAGCAGGGGGGGGATGAAAAACTGTTTTTT.

Ten or more counts support this clonotype. CDR3 sequence: CASSQGGPYSNQPQHF. CDR3 coding DNA: TGTGCCAGCAGCCAAGGAGGCCCTTATAGCAATCAGCCCCAGCATTTT. V gene TRBV12-3 or TRBV12-4 combines with J gene TRBJ1-5; D gene unclear. The V end lost 6 bases, the J end lost 0 bases, and 15 bases lay between the germline ends. The CDR3 has 16 residues.

This chain uses TRBV6-6 with TRBJ1-5; no clear D. Trimming cost V 5 bases and J 0 bases, with 8 bases left between them. Germline CDR1 is MNHNY and CDR2 is SVGAGI (reference sequence). CDR3 length equals 14 residues. CDR3 bases: TGTGCCAGCAGTCGCGTATATAGCAATCAGCCCCAGCATTTT. This codes for CASSRVYSNQPQHF.

The chain uses TRBV7-3 and TRBJ2-3; D not certain. V lost 2 bases and J 1 base, leaving 4 bases between the germline ends. This CDR3 contains 13 residues. CDR1 and CDR2 from the germline V gene are SGHTA and FQGTGA. CDR3 DNA sequence: TGTGCCAGCAGCTTATGGGGCACAGATACGCAGTATTTT. Its translation: CASSLWGTDTQYF.

V and J are TRBV20-1 and TRBJ2-1; TRBD2 matches 16 bases. CDR1 and CDR2 (germline): DFQATT, SNEGSKA (reference sequence). The length of the CDR3 is 17 residues. J was trimmed by 0 bases and V by 7 bases; bases with no gene match: 6. The CDR3 reads CSVPGLAGGSSYNEQFF. In DNA form, the CDR3 reads TGCAGTGTACCGGGACTAGCGGGGGGGAGCTCCTACAATGAGCAGTTCTTC.

This clonotype was seen a handful of times. The V call is TRBV7-4, the J call TRBJ1-5; D is perhaps TRBD1 (5 bases). The CDR3 is 16 residues long. V lost 1 base, J lost 0 bases, and 10 bases lay in between. Looked up from germline, CDR1 is SGHVT and CDR2 is SQSDAQ. Here the CDR3 DNA reads TGTGCCAGCAGCTTAGGTGACAGATATAGCAATCAGCCCCAGCATTTT. It translates to CASSLGDRYSNQPQHF.

V gene TRBV4-2 combines with J gene TRBJ2-1, with D unresolved. The germline V gene encodes CDR1 LGHNA and CDR2 YNFKEQ. V lost 1 base and J 8 bases, leaving 12 bases between the germline ends. The CDR3 runs to 14 residues. Here the CDR3 reads CASSQGGASDEQFF. The CDR3 nucleotides read TGTGCCAGCAGCCAAGGAGGAGCTTCGGATGAGCAGTTCTTC.

The rearrangement links TRBV20-1 to TRBJ1-5; D possibly corresponds to TRBD1 (6 bases). Germline V CDR1 and CDR2: DFQATT, SNEGSKA (reference sequence). This CDR3 contains 14 residues. V was cut by 1 base and J by 3 bases, with 10 bases left in between. CDR3 coding DNA: TGCAGTGCTAGAGTGGGGGCCGTCAATCAGCCCCAGCATTTT. This encodes CSARVGAVNQPQHF.

The chain recombines TRBV4-1 with TRBJ2-2; 10 positions agree with TRBD2. Germline CDR1 is MGHRA and CDR2 is YSYEKL. Trimming removed 5 bases from V and 5 bases from J; junction bases left unmatched: 5. The length of the CDR3 is 15 residues. The CDR3 bases are TGCGCCAGCAGCGAAACTAGCGGGGCTACCGGGGAGCTGTTTTTT. Encoded protein: CASSETSGATGELFF.

V usage is TRBV6-1 and J usage is TRBJ2-7, with 11 bases matching TRBD2. The CDR3 length is 13 residues. Germline V CDR1 and CDR2: MNHNS, SASEGT. The CDR3 DNA sequence: TGTGTCGGACAGACTAGCGGGATAGACGAGCAGTACTTC. Its protein product is CVGQTSGIDEQYF.

This sequence joins TRBV10-3 and TRBJ1-2, with TRBD1 as a possible D gene (6 bases). The CDR3 runs to 15 residues. Looked up from germline, CDR1 is ENHRY and CDR2 is SYGVKD. V was trimmed by 6 bases and J by 4 bases, leaving 18 bases between them. CDR3 loop: CAISINRENSYGYTF. CDR3 nucleotides: TGTGCCATCAGCATTAACAGGGAGAATAGCTATGGCTACACCTTC.

CDR3 residues: CASSQESYEEWTSTDTQYF. The CDR3 coding sequence is TGTGCCAGCAGCCAAGAATCCTACGAAGAGTGGACCAGCACAGATACGCAGTATTTT. This sequence joins TRBV3-1 and TRBJ2-3; D not certain. The V end was cut by 0 bases, the J end by 0 bases, with 19 bases between. Germline V CDR1 and CDR2: LGHDT, YNNKEL (reference sequence). The CDR3 is made up of 19 amino acids.

The chain carries TRBV11-3 and TRBJ2-2, with D possibly being TRBD1 or TRBD2 (5 bases each). The CDR3 has 15 residues. Germline V gene lookup returns CDR1 SGHNT and CDR2 YENEEA. V was cut by 5 bases and J by 2 bases, with 12 bases left in between. The CDR3 region is CASSNHGGNTGELFF. The CDR3 bases are TGTGCCAGCAGCAACCATGGGGGAAACACCGGGGAGCTGTTTTTT. Complete variable domain (other parts from reference TRBV11-3 and TRBJ2-2): EAGVVQSPRYKIIEKKQPVAFWCNPISGHNTLYWYLQNLGQGPELLIRYENEEAVDDSQLPKDRFSAERLKGVDSTLKIQPAELGDSAVYLCASSNHGGNTGELFFGEGSRLTVL.

This clonotype was observed a handful of times. CDR3 protein: CSASRLGTGIYEQYF. The CDR3 DNA reads as TGCAGTGCTAGTCGGCTTGGGACAGGGATTTACGAGCAGTACTTC. The chain uses TRBV20-1 and TRBJ2-7; 9 bases line up with TRBD1. V trimming: 3 bases; J trimming: 4 bases; junction bases outside the gene matches: 10. Germline loops: CDR1 DFQATT, CDR2 SNEGSKA (reference sequence). This CDR3 comprises 15 residues.

The V gene is TRBV18, the J gene TRBJ2-3, with TRBD1 identical over 7 bases. CDR1 and CDR2 from the germline V gene are KGHSH and LQKENI. The junction had 2 bases not matched to a gene; V was cut back by 2 bases and J by 0 bases. The CDR3 spans 15 residues. The CDR3 DNA follows: TGTGCCAGCTCACCAACAGGGGAAAGCACAGATACGCAGTATTTT. It codes for CASSPTGESTDTQYF.

This clonotype was observed a handful of times. The chain links TRBV5-1 to TRBJ1-1; unclear D gene. The germline gives CDR1 SGHRS, CDR2 YFSETQ. V shed 3 bases and J shed 1 base, with 10 bases lying between them. The CDR3 is 14 residues long. CDR3 nucleotides: TGCGCCAGCAGCTGGATTCGGGGGAACACTGAAGCTTTCTTT. Protein sequence: CASSWIRGNTEAFF.

The CDR3 DNA reads as TGTGCCAGCAGCCTTATGGCCAACGTCCTGACTTTC. Protein product: CASSLMANVLTF. The genes are TRBV14 and TRBJ2-6, with D unclear. Germline assignment: CDR1 SGHDN and CDR2 FVKESK. Deletions cut 4 bases from V and 6 bases from J, with 4 bases between. This CDR3 is built from 12 residues.

Only a few counts were recorded for this clonotype. This chain links TRBV4-2 with TRBJ1-1; D is unclear. The CDR3 length is 16 residues. Germline V gene sequence: CDR1 LGHNA, CDR2 YNFKEQ. Trimming pared 1 base from V and 6 bases from J, leaving 18 bases between. The chain's CDR3 is CASSQVWGIRESEAFF. CDR3 DNA: TGTGCCAGCAGCCAAGTTTGGGGAATAAGAGAGTCTGAAGCTTTCTTT.

V and J are TRBV18 and TRBJ2-4, with a possible D match to TRBD2 (5 bases). The ends were cut back, 4 bases at V and 0 bases at J, with 16 bases in the middle. Per the germline V gene, CDR1 is KGHSH and CDR2 is LQKENI. The CDR3 is made up of 17 amino acids. CDR3 region: CASSLLGGPVAKNIQYF. CDR3 bases: TGTGCCAGCTCACTACTTGGCGGGCCAGTAGCCAAAAACATTCAGTACTTC.

This clonotype has more than one count but fewer than ten. The chain carries TRBV12-3 or TRBV12-4 and TRBJ2-3; D is undetermined. This CDR3 region has 11 residues. V lost 3 bases and J lost 14, with 12 bases in between. The chain's CDR3 is CASSFRAQRYF. The CDR3 coding sequence is TGTGCCAGCAGTTTTAGGGCCCAGAGGTATTTT.

In DNA, the CDR3 is TGTGCCAGCAGCCCCCAGAACACCATATATTTT. Translated, it gives CASSPQNTIYF. The gene calls are TRBV2 and TRBJ1-3; D ambiguous. V was cut by 6 bases and J by 7 bases, with 7 bases left in between. The CDR3 runs 11 residues. Germline V gives CDR1 SNHLY, CDR2 FYNNEI.

V gene TRBV4-1 combines with J gene TRBJ2-2, with D unresolved. This CDR3 comprises 16 residues. CDR1 is MGHRA and CDR2 is YSYEKL in the germline V gene. With 2 bases removed from V and 6 bases from J, the gap between germline ends came to 16 bases. The CDR3 nucleotides read TGCGCCAGCAGCCAAAAGAGTAAGGGCCTCGCCGGGGAGCTGTTTTTT. Translating gives CASSQKSKGLAGELFF.

This clonotype was seen only a few times. The chain carries TRBV24-1 and TRBJ1-1, with a tentative D call TRBD1 (5 bases). The CDR3 runs to 12 residues. Trimming stripped 3 bases from V and 8 bases from J, with 9 bases between. Germline V gene lookup returns CDR1 KGHDR and CDR2 SFDVKD. The CDR3 loop reads CATSDRPGEAFF. The DNA for the CDR3 is TGTGCCACCAGTGATCGTCCAGGGGAAGCTTTCTTT.

The chain combines TRBV29-1 with TRBJ1-1, with a weak D call TRBD1 (6 bases). CDR1 SQVTM and CDR2 ANQGSEA come from the germline V gene. This CDR3 has 14 residues. V was shortened by 7 bases and J by 1 base, with 16 bases between the two germline ends. The CDR3 region is CSAPRRGRNTEAFF. The CDR3 DNA sequence: TGCAGCGCCCCCCGCAGGGGTAGGAACACTGAAGCTTTCTTT. Based on the CDR3 plus reference TRBV29-1 and TRBJ1-1, the full variable domain is SAVISQKPSRDICQRGTSLTIQCQVDSQVTMMFWYRQQPGQSLTLIATANQGSEATYESGFVIDKFPISRPNLTFSTLTVSNMSPEDSSIYLCSAPRRGRNTEAFFGQGTRLTVV.